This T cell receptor beta chain was sequenced for a study of T-cell memory formation after mild COVID-19. V dropped 1 base and J dropped 3 bases, with 6 bases sitting between them. The CDR3 is 13 residues long. CDR1 and CDR2 from the germline V gene are ENHRY and SYGVKD. TCRdb fed the 5' RACE reads into MiXCR, producing one record per CDR3 protein. This repertoire shows around 450,000 distinct CDR3 sequences, less than 25% found once; its top ten account for 7% to 9.5%. Sequenced material: PBMCs or a T cell subset sorted from them (not recorded which). The V call is TRBV10-3, the J call TRBJ1-1; D is unresolved. This receptor was identified in an adult woman who had mild COVID-19 (a few samples of this study predate the infection). Cell type and time point are not known. The CDR3 DNA sequence: TGTGCCATCAGTGAGTGGAGGGACACTGAAGCTTTCTTT. It translates to CAISEWRDTEAFF.